This T cell receptor beta chain was found in a study of identical twins. V lost 0 bases and J lost 2, with 17 bases in between. Germline V gives CDR1 LGHNA, CDR2 YSLEER. This CDR3 is 18 amino acids long. Addition of a universal primer site occurred through template switching, and cDNA carried unique molecular identifiers. A single record per CDR3 protein comes from TCRdb applying MiXCR to the 5' RACE reads. The sample records roughly 200,000 distinct CDR3 sequences, around 6.8% being singletons. These data were likewise used in another study, on yellow fever vaccine responses in identical twins.

The sample consisted of memory (CD45RO+) T cells sorted from blood. The clonotype comes from a woman under 30 in good health. The chain employs TRBV4-3 and TRBJ2-1; D uncertain. CDR3 loop: CASSQDPAVFNPYNEQFF. For the CDR3, the DNA is TGCGCCAGCAGCCAAGATCCGGCGGTTTTCAACCCCTACAATGAGCAGTTCTTC.